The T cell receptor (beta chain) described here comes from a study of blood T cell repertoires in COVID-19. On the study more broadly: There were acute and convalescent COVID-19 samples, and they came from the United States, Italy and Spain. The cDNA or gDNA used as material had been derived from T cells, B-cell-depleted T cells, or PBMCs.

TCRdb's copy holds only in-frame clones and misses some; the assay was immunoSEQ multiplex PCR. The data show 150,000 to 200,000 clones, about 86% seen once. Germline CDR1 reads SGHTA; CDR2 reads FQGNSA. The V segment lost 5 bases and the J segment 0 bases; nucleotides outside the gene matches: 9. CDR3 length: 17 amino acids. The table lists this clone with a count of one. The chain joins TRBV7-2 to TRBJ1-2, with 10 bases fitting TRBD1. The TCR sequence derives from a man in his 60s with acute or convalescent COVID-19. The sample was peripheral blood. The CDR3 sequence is CASSPRGQGTSNYGYTF. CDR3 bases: TGTGCCAGCAGCCCCCGGGGACAGGGGACATCTAACTATGGCTACACCTTC.